One TCR beta chain is described in this entry. The antigen remains unidentified. This record comes from a study of vaccination effects on CD4 cells after COVID-19. Sequencing used immunoSEQ multiplex PCR; TCRdb keeps in-frame clones, though not all of them. The sample shows fewer than 35,000 clones, about two thirds of them seen only once. Researchers isolated CD4+ T cells once approximately 10 days of culture had elapsed. The V and J ends lost 3 bases and 0 bases, in that order; junction bases with no gene match: 8. The CDR3 sequence is 16 residues long. CDR1 SGDLS and CDR2 YYNGEE come from the germline V gene.

This material consisted of CD4+ T cells from PBMCs cultured without peptide, taken before COVID-19 vaccination. This chain joins TRBV9 and TRBJ1-1, with 7 bases identical to TRBD1. The receptor's source is a human donor who received a COVID-19 vaccine. The DNA for the CDR3 is TGTGCCAGCAGCGAGGGTCGGGACAGTATGAACACTGAAGCTTTCTTT. The encoded protein is CASSEGRDSMNTEAFF.